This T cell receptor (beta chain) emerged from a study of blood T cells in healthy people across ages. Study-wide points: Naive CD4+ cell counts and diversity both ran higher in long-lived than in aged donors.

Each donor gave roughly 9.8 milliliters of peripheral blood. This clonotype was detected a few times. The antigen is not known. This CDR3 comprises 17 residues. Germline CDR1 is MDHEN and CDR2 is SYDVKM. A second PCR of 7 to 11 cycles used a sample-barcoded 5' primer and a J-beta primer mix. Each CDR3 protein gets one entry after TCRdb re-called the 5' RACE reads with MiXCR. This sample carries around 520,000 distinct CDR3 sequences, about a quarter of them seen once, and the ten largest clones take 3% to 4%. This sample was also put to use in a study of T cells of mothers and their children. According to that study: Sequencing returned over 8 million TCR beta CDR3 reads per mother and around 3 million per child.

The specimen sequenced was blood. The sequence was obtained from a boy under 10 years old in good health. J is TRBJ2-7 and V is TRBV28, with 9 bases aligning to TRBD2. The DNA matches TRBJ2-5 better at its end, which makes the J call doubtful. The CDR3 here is CASSLFGLAGVSETQYF. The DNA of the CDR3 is TGTGCCAGCAGTTTATTTGGTTTAGCGGGAGTCTCAGAGACCCAGTACTTC.